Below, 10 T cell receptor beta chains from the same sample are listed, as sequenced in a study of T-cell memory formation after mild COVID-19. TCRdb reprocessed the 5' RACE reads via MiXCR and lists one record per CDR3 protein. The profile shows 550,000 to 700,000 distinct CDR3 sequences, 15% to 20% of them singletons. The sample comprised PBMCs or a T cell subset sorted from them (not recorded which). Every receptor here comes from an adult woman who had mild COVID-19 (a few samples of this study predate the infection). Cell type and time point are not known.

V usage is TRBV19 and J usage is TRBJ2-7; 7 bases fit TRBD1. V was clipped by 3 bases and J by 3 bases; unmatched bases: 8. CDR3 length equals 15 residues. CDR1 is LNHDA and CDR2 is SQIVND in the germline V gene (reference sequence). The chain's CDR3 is CASSIGVRQGYEQYF. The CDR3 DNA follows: TGTGCCAGTAGTATCGGGGTGAGACAGGGCTACGAGCAGTACTTC.

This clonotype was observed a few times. The CDR3 nucleotides read TGTGCCAGCAGCCAAGATCCGTCAACAGGGGGCTTTGAAGCTTTCTTT. Its protein is CASSQDPSTGGFEAFF. This chain uses TRBV3-1 with TRBJ1-1; 9 bases agree with TRBD1. The CDR3 consists of 16 residues. V trimming: 0 bases; J trimming: 7 bases; junction bases outside the gene matches: 9. CDR1 LGHDT and CDR2 YNNKEL come from the germline V gene (reference sequence).

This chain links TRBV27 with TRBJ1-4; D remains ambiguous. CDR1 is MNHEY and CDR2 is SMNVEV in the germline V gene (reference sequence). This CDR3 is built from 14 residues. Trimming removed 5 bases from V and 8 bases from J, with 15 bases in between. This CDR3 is CASSPRQAEEKLFF. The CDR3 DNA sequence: TGTGCCAGCAGTCCTCGCCAGGCGGAGGAAAAACTGTTTTTT.

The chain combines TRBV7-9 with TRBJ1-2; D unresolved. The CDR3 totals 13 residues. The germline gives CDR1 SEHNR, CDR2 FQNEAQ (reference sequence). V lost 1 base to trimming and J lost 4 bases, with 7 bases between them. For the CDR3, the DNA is TGTGCCAGCAGCTTAGATCGGATCTATGGCTACACCTTC. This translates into CASSLDRIYGYTF.

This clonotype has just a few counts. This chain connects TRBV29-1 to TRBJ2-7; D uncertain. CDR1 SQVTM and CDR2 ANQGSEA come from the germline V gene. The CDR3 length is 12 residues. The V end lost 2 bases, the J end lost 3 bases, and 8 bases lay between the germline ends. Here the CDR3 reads CSVENPGYEQYF. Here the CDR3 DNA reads TGCAGCGTTGAAAACCCAGGCTACGAGCAGTACTTC.

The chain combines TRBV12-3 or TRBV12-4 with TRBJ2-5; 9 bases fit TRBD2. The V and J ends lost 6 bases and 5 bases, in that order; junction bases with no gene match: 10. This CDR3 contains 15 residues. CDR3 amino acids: CASSRRLAEGETQYF. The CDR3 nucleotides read TGTGCCAGCAGCCGACGACTAGCGGAGGGGGAGACCCAGTACTTC.

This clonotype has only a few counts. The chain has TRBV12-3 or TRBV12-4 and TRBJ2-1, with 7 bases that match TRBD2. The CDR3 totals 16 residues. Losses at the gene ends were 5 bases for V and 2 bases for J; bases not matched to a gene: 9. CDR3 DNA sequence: TGTGCCAGCAGTACCTCTAGCGGACCAACCTACAATGAGCAGTTCTTC. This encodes CASSTSSGPTYNEQFF.

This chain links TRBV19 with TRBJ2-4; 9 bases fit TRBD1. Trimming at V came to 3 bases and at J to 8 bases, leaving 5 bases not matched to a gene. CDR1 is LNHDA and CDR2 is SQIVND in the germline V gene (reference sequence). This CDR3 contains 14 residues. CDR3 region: CASSMSRDRDIQYF. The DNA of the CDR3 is TGTGCCAGTAGTATGTCCCGGGACAGGGACATTCAGTACTTC.

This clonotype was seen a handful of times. This CDR3 reads CASSATSGTDTQYF. The CDR3 nucleotides read TGTGCCAGCAGCGCGACTAGCGGCACAGATACGCAGTATTTT. The chain employs TRBV9 and TRBJ2-3, with 8 positions matching TRBD2. Germline CDR1 is SGDLS and CDR2 is YYNGEE. The junction had 1 base not matched to a gene; V was cut back by 3 bases and J by 1 base. CDR3 length: 14 amino acids.

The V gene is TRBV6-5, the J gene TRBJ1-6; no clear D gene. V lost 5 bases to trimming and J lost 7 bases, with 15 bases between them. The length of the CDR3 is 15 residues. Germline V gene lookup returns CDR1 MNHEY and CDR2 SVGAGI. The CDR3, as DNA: TGTGCCAGCAGTAGATCAGGAGACACGAATTCACCCCTCCACTTT. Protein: CASSRSGDTNSPLHF.